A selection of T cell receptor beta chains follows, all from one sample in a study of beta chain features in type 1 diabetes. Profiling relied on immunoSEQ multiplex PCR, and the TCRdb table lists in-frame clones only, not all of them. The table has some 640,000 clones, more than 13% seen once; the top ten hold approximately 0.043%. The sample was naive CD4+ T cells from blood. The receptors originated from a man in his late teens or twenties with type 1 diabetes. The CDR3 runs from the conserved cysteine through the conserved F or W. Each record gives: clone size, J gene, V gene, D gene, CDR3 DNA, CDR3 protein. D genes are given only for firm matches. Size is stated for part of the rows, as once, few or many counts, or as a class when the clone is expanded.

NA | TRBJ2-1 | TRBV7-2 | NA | TGTGCCAGCAGCTTGAAGTCCACCAAGCAGTTCTTC | CASSLKSTKQFF
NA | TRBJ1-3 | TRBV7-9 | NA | TGTGCCAGCAGTCCGGGACGCGACTCTGGAAACACCATATATTTT | CASSPGRDSGNTIYF
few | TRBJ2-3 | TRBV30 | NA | TGTGCCTGGAGGGGGCCATTGGGCCGTAGCACAGATACGCAGTATTTT | CAWRGPLGRSTDTQYF
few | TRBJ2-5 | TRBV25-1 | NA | TGTGCCAGCAGTCCTCCAGGGAAAGAGACCCAGTACTTC | CASSPPGKETQYF
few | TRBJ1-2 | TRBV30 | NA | TGTGCCTGGAGCCCTCAGGGGAGCTATGGCTACACCTTC | CAWSPQGSYGYTF
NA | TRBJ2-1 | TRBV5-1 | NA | TGCGCCAGCAGCTTGGAGAGGCCCTCCTACAATGAGCAGTTCTTC | CASSLERPSYNEQFF
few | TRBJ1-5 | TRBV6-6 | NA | TGTGCCAGCAGCACCATACGGAGGGGTAGCAATCAGCCCCAGCATTTT | CASSTIRRGSNQPQHF
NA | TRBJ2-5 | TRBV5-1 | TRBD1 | TGCGCCAGCAGCTTGTCAGGGGGCAGCGGAGAGACCCAGTACTTC | CASSLSGGSGETQYF
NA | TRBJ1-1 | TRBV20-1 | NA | TGCAGTGCTGGTAAAGTCGAAGCTTTCTTT | CSAGKVEAFF
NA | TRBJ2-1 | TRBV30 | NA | TGTGCCTGGAGCGCGGAGGGATATCAGTTCTTC | CAWSAEGYQFF
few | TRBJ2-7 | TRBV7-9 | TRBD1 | TGTGCCAGCAGCTTAGACAGGGGGCAAAACGAGCAGTACTTC | CASSLDRGQNEQYF
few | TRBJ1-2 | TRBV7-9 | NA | TGTGCCAGCAGCTTAGAGGCGGGCAGCCCTGGCTACACCTTC | CASSLEAGSPGYTF
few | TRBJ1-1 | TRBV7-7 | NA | TGTGCTAGCAGCCTTACAGAGAACACTGAAGCTTTCTTT | CASSLTENTEAFF
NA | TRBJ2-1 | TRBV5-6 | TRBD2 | TGTGCCAGCAGCTTGGTTACGGGGGGTGAGCAGTTCTTC | CASSLVTGGEQFF
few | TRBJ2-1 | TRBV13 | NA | TGTGCCAGCAGCTTAGCCGCCCATGAGCAGTTCTTC | CASSLAAHEQFF
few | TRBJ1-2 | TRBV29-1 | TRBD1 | TGCAGCGTGTCAGGGGGCCCCTATGGCTACACCTTC | CSVSGGPYGYTF
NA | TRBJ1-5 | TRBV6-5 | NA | TGTGCCAGCCGGAGGGACACAAATCAGCCCCAGCATTTT | CASRRDTNQPQHF
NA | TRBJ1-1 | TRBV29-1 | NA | TGCAGCGTTGAAGAACGGATCTGGGGCACTGAAGCTTTCTTT | CSVEERIWGTEAFF
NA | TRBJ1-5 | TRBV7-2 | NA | TGTGCCAGCAGCTTAGGAGGGGGGACGGGCAATCAGCCCCAGCATTTT | CASSLGGGTGNQPQHF
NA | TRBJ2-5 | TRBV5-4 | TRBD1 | TGTGCCAGCAGCTTGGGGGGGGACAGGAAAGAGACCCAGTACTTC | CASSLGGDRKETQYF
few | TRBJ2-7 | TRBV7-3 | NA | TGTGCCAGCGGCGAAGGGGACGAGCAGTACTTC | CASGEGDEQYF
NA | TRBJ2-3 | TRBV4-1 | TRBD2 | TGCGCCAGCAGCCAAGAGGAATGGCTAGCGGGAACAGATACGCAGTATTTT | CASSQEEWLAGTDTQYF